Listed below are T cell receptor beta chains from one sample, sequenced in a study of regulatory T cells in long-lasting Graves disease. Via MiXCR, TCRdb re-called the multiplex PCR reads, giving one row per CDR3 protein. The table has a few hundred thousand distinct CDR3 sequences, less than 15% seen once. The same data also went into a second study, on T cells in Graves' hyperthyroidism and ophthalmopathy.

Here the sequenced sample was peripheral blood mononuclear cells (PBMCs), taken at new diagnosis, from a patient treated with antithyroid drugs. The receptors shown here come from a young man with Graves disease. Each CDR3 is given with its conserved first and last residue. The D gene is left open where the match is weak. Size tells how often a clone was seen (once, few, many) or the class of an expanded clone, and some rows leave it out.

CDR3nt,CDR3aa,v_gene,len,d_gene,j_gene,abundance
TGCAGTGTTTTAGACGGGAGGAGCTATGGCTACACCTTC,CSVLDGRSYGYTF,TRBV20-1,13,.,TRBJ1-2,few
TGTGCCAGCGGCTTACAGGCAGGCAACTCTATTACCTCCTACGAGCAGTACTTC,CASGLQAGNSITSYEQYF,TRBV11-2,18,.,TRBJ2-7,few
TGCAGTGCTCGTCAGGGGGTGGGGTATGGCTACACCTTC,CSARQGVGYGYTF,TRBV20-1,13,TRBD1,TRBJ1-2,many
TGTGCCAGCAGACAGGGGCTCGAGCAGTACTTC,CASRQGLEQYF,TRBV7-9,11,TRBD1,TRBJ2-7,many
TGCAGTGCGCAAAAAACTAGCGGTCTCTCCTACGAGCAGTACTTC,CSAQKTSGLSYEQYF,TRBV20-1,15,TRBD2,TRBJ2-7,once
TGTGCCAGCAGTTACAGGGGGCGCGTCACCGGGGAGCTGTTTTTT,CASSYRGRVTGELFF,TRBV5-6,15,TRBD1,TRBJ2-2,.
TGTGCCAGTAGTAACCCGGGACCCCGCAATGAGCAGTTCTTC,CASSNPGPRNEQFF,TRBV19,14,.,TRBJ2-1,.
TGTGCCAGCAGCTTGAGGGGGGCCGTAAGCAATCAGCCCCAGCATTTT,CASSLRGAVSNQPQHF,TRBV5-5,16,.,TRBJ1-5,few
TGCAGCGTTCTCAGGACTATGGGCGAGACCCAGTACTTC,CSVLRTMGETQYF,TRBV29-1,13,.,TRBJ2-5,few
TGTGCCATCAGTGTCAGACTAGCGGGAGAGAGTGGGGAGCTGTTTTTT,CAISVRLAGESGELFF,TRBV10-3,16,TRBD2,TRBJ2-2,many
TGTGCCACCGGGACTCGAAACTCCTACGAGCAGTACTTC,CATGTRNSYEQYF,TRBV27,13,.,TRBJ2-7,many
TGTGCCAGCAGCTTCCCCCTGGGGGGGAGCTCCTACAATGAGCAGTTCTTC,CASSFPLGGSSYNEQFF,TRBV3-1,17,TRBD2,TRBJ2-1,once
TGCAGTGCTGCCGGGACTAAAGGATTTGGAGAGACCCAGTACTTC,CSAAGTKGFGETQYF,TRBV20-1,15,TRBD2,TRBJ2-5,.
TGTGCCAGCAGCCTACAGGGGGCGTTTTACAATGAGCAGTTCTTC,CASSLQGAFYNEQFF,TRBV9,15,TRBD1,TRBJ2-1,few
TGTGCCAGCAGTTTTGGGACGGCGAACACTGAAGCTTTCTTT,CASSFGTANTEAFF,TRBV27,14,.,TRBJ1-1,many
TGCAGCGTTGTGCCTAGCGGGAGACGTATAAGCAATGAGCAGTTCTTC,CSVVPSGRRISNEQFF,TRBV29-1,16,TRBD2,TRBJ2-1,many
TGTGCCAGCAGCTTCTTGGGTAATAGTCAGCCCCAGCATTTT,CASSFLGNSQPQHF,TRBV5-8,14,.,TRBJ1-5,once
TGTGCCAGTAGCCGGGGACAGGGGGACGGGGAGCTGTTTTTT,CASSRGQGDGELFF,TRBV19,14,TRBD1,TRBJ2-2,once
TGCGCCAGCAGCCACACTGGCCCCAGGGAGCGTGGTGCTTTCTTT,CASSHTGPRERGAFF,TRBV4-1,15,.,TRBJ1-1,.
TGCAGTGGTGAGGGACCAAAGACTAGCGGAAGCACAGATACGCAGTATTTT,CSGEGPKTSGSTDTQYF,TRBV20-1,17,TRBD2,TRBJ2-3,few
TGCAGTGCTAGGGGGGCGGGCCAGCCCCAGCATTTT,CSARGAGQPQHF,TRBV20-1,12,.,TRBJ1-5,many
TGTGCCAGCCCCGGGACAGGAGTCTCTGGGGCCAACGTCCTGACTTTC,CASPGTGVSGANVLTF,TRBV2,16,TRBD1,TRBJ2-6,.
TGCGCCAGCAGCTGGTTGACGCTTCAAGAGACCCAGTACTTC,CASSWLTLQETQYF,TRBV5-1,14,.,TRBJ2-5,few
TGTGCCAGCAGTAGCGGGATTGAAGACAATGAGCAGTTCTTC,CASSSGIEDNEQFF,TRBV12-3/TRBV12-4,14,TRBD2,TRBJ2-1,many
TGTGCCAGCAGGCATAATAGACTAGCGGACCGGGAGGAGCAGTTCTTC,CASRHNRLADREEQFF,TRBV7-9,16,TRBD2,TRBJ2-1,few
TGTGCCAGCGTTAGGGTAAGCCCCTACGAGCAGTACTTC,CASVRVSPYEQYF,TRBV5-5,13,.,TRBJ2-7,many
TGTGCCAGCAGTTTTCGCCTAACAGGGTGGGGCACTGAAGCTTTCTTT,CASSFRLTGWGTEAFF,TRBV12-3/TRBV12-4,16,.,TRBJ1-1,many
TGTGCTAGTGCCAGGGCAGGAAAACAGCCCCAGCATTTT,CASARAGKQPQHF,TRBV12-5,13,.,TRBJ1-5,.
TGTGCCAGCAGCGCAACCGGGACAGGGGCGGGAGAGCAGCACTTC,CASSATGTGAGEQHF,TRBV7-6,15,TRBD1,TRBJ2-7,many
TGTGCCACCTCGGACGGGACAGGGGGCTACGAGCAGTACTTC,CATSDGTGGYEQYF,TRBV27,14,TRBD1,TRBJ2-7,many
TGTGCCACCAGCTCGACGAGAACAGCGGGTGAGCAGTACTTC,CATSSTRTAGEQYF,TRBV15,14,.,TRBJ2-7,few
TGCGCCAGCAGCTTAAACAGCGCGGCAGATACGCGGTATTTT,CASSLNSAADTRYF,TRBV5-1,14,.,TRBJ2-3,few